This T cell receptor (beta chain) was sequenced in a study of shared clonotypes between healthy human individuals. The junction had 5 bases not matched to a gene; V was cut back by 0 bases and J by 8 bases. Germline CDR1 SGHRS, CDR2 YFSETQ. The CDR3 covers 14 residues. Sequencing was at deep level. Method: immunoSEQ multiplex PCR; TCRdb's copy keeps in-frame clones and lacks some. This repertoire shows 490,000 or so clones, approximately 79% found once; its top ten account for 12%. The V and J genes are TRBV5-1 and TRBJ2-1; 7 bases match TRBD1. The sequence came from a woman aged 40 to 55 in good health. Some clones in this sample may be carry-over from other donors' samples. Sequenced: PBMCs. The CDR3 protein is CASSLDDRVHEQFF. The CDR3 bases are TGCGCCAGCAGCTTGGACGACAGGGTCCATGAGCAGTTCTTC.